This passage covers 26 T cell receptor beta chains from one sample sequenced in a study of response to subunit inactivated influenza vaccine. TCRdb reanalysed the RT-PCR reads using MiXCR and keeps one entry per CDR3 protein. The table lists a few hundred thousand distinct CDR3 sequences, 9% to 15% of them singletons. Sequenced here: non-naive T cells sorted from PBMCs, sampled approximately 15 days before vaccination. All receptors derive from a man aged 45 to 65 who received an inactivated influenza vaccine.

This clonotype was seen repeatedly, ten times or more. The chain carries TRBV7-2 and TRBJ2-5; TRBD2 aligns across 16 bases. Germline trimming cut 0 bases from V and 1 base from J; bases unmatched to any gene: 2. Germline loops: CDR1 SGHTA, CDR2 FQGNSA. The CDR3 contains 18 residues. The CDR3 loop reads CASSLAGTSGGAQETQYF. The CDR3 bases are TGTGCCAGCAGCTTAGCCGGGACTAGCGGGGGGGCCCAAGAGACCCAGTACTTC. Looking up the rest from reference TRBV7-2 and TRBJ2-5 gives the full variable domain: GAGVSQSPSNKVTEKGKDVELRCDPISGHTALYWYRQSLGQGLEFLIYFQGNSAPDKSGLPSDRFSAERTGGSVSTLTIQRTQQEDSAVYLCASSLAGTSGGAQETQYFGPGTRLLVL.

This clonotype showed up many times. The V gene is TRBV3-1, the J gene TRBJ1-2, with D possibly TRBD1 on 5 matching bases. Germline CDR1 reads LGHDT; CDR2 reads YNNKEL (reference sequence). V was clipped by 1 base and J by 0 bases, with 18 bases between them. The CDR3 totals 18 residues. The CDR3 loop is CASSQARGAGSTNYGYTF. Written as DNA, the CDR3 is TGTGCCAGCAGCCAAGCCCGAGGGGCGGGGTCAACTAACTATGGCTACACCTTC.

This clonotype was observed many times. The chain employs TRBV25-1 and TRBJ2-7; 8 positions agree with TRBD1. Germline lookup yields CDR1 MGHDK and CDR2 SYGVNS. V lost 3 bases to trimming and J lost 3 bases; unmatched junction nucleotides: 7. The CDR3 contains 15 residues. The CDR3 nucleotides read TGTGCCAGCAGTGATCCCGGGACAGGCCACTACGAGCAGTACTTC. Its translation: CASSDPGTGHYEQYF.

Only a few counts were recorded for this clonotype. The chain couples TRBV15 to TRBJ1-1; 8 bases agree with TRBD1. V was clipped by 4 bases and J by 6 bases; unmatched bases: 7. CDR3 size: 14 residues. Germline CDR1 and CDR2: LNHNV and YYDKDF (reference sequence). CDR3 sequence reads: CATSTRQGLAEAFF. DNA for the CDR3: TGTGCCACCAGCACTCGACAGGGGTTGGCTGAAGCTTTCTTT.

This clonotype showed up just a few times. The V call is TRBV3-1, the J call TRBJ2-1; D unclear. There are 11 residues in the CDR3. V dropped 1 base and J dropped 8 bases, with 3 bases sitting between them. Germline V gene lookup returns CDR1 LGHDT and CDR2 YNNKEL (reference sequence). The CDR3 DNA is TGTGCCAGCAGCCAAGTACATGAGCAGTTCTTC. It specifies CASSQVHEQFF.

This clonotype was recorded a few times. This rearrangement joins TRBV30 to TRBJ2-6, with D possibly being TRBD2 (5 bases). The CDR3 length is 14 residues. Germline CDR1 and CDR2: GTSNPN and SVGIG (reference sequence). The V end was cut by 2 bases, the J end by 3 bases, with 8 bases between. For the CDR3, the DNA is TGTGCCTGGAGTAGAGGGATTGGGGCCAACGTCCTGACTTTC. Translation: CAWSRGIGANVLTF.

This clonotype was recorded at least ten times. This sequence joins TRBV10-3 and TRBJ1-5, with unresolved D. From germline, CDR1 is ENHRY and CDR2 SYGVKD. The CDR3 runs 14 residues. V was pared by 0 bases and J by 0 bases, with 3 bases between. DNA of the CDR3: TGTGCCATCAGTGAGTCTGATAGCAATCAGCCCCAGCATTTT. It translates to CAISESDSNQPQHF.

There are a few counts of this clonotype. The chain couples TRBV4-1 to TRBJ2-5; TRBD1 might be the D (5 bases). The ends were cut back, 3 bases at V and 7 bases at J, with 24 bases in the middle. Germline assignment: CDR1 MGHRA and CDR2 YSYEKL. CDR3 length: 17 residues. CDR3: CASSQQDKGHPPGTQYF. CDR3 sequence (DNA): TGCGCCAGCAGCCAGCAGGACAAGGGTCACCCCCCAGGGACCCAGTACTTC.

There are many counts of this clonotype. The CDR3 sequence is CASSFSGSGTDTQYF. The DNA of the CDR3 is TGCGCCAGCAGCTTCTCAGGGTCCGGCACAGATACGCAGTATTTT. This rearrangement joins TRBV5-1 to TRBJ2-3, with D possibly TRBD1 on 5 matching bases. Between the trimmed V and J ends, which lost 2 bases and 1 base, there was a span of 11 bases. Germline CDR1 reads SGHRS; CDR2 reads YFSETQ. The CDR3 has 15 amino acids.

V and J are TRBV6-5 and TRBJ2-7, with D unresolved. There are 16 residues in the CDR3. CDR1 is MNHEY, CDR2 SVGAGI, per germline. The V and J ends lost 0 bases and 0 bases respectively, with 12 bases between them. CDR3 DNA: TGTGCCAGCAGTTACTCGGATTTGCCAGTCTCCTACGAGCAGTACTTC. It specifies CASSYSDLPVSYEQYF.

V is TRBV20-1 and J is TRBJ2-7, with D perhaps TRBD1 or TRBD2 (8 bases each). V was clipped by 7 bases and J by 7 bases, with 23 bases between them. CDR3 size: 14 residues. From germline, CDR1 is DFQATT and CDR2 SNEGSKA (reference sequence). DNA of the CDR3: TGCAGTGTCGGCGGGGGGACAGGAGGAAGGGAGCAGTACTTC. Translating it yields CSVGGGTGGREQYF.

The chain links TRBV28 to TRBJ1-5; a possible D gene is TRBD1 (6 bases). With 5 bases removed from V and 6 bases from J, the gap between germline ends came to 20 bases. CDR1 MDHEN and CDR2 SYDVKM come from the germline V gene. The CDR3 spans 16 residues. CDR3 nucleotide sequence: TGTGCCAGCAGTCCGATCCTACAGGGAGTGAGTCAGCCCCAGCATTTT. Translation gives CASSPILQGVSQPQHF.

CDR3 region: CAWRGSGGNQPQHF. CDR3 nucleotide sequence: TGTGCCTGGAGGGGATCAGGGGGCAATCAGCCCCAGCATTTT. The V and J genes are TRBV30 and TRBJ1-5, with a possible D match to TRBD1 (6 bases). The V end was cut by 3 bases, the J end by 2 bases, with 11 bases between. CDR3 size: 14 residues. The V gene's germline CDR1 is GTSNPN and CDR2 SVGIG (reference sequence).

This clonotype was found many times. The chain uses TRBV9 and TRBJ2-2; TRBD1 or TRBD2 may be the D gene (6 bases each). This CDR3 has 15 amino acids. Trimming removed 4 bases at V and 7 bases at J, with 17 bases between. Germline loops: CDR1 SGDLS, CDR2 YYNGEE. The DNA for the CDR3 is TGTGCCAGCAGCCCCCGCCCGGGGGCTGGCGGGGAGCTGTTTTTT. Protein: CASSPRPGAGGELFF. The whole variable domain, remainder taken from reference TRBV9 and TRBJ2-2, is DSGVTQTPKHLITATGQRVTLRCSPRSGDLSVYWYQQSLDQGLQFLIQYYNGEERAKGNILERFSAQQFPDLHSELNLSSLELGDSALYFCASSPRPGAGGELFFGEGSRLTVL.

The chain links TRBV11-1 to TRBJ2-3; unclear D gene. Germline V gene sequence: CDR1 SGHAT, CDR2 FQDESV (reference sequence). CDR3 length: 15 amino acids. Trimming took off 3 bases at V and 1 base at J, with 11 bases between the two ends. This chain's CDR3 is CASSFLGQGTDTQYF. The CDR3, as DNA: TGTGCCAGCAGCTTTCTAGGGCAGGGCACAGATACGCAGTATTTT. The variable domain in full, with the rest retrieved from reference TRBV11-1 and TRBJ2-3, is EAEVAQSPRYKITEKSQAVAFWCDPISGHATLYWYRQILGQGPELLVQFQDESVVDDSQLPKDRFSAERLKGVDSTLKIQPAELGDSAMYLCASSFLGQGTDTQYFGPGTRLTVL.

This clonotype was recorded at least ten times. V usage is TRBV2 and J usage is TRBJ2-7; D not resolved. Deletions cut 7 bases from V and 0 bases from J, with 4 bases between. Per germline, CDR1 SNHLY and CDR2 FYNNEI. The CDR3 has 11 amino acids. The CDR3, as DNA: TGTGCCAGCACTGGCTCCTACGAGCAGTACTTC. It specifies CASTGSYEQYF.

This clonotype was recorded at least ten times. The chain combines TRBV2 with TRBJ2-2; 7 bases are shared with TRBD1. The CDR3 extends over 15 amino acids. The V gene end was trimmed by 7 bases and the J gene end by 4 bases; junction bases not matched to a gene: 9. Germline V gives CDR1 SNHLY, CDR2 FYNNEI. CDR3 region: CASIMTGWATGELFF. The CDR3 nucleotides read TGTGCCAGCATTATGACAGGGTGGGCCACCGGGGAGCTGTTTTTT.

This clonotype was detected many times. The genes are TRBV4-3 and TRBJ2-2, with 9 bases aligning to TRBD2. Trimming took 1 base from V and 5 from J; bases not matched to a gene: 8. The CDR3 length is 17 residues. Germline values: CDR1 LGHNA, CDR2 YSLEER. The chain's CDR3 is CASSQAVSGGPTGELFF. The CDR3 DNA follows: TGCGCCAGCAGCCAAGCTGTGAGCGGGGGGCCAACCGGGGAGCTGTTTTTT.

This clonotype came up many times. DNA for the CDR3: TGCGCCAGCAGCCCAACGGAACGCAATACGCAGTATTTT. It codes for CASSPTERNTQYF. The chain is built from TRBV4-3 and TRBJ2-3; no definite D call. The CDR3 loop spans 13 amino acids. Germline assignment: CDR1 LGHNA and CDR2 YSLEER. Trimming cost V 4 bases and J 7 bases, with 12 bases left between them.

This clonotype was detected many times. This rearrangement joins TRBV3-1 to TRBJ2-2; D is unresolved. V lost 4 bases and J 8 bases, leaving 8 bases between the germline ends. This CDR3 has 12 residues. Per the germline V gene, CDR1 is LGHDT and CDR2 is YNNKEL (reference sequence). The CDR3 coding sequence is TGTGCCAGCAGCCGGAAGCCTGGGGAGCTGTTTTTT. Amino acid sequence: CASSRKPGELFF. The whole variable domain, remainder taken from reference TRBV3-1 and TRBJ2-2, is DTAVSQTPKYLVTQMGNDKSIKCEQNLGHDTMYWYKQDSKKFLKIMFSYNNKELIINETVPNRFSPKSPDKAHLNLHINSLELGDSAVYFCASSRKPGELFFGEGSRLTVL.

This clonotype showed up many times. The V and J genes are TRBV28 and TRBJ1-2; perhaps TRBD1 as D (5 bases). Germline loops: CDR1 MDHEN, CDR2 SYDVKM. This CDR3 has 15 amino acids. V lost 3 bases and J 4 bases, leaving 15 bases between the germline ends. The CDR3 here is CASSLQYRRGYGYTF. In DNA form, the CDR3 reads TGTGCCAGCAGTTTGCAGTATCGGAGGGGCTATGGCTACACCTTC.

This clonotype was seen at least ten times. CDR3 coding DNA: TGTGCCAGCAGCCCCGGGACAGGGAACTACAATGAGCAGTTCTTC. Translating gives CASSPGTGNYNEQFF. This rearrangement joins TRBV28 to TRBJ2-1; 9 nucleotides line up with TRBD1. Germline CDR1 MDHEN, CDR2 SYDVKM. V gave up 6 bases and J gave up 3 bases; unmatched junction bases: 6. There are 15 residues in the CDR3.

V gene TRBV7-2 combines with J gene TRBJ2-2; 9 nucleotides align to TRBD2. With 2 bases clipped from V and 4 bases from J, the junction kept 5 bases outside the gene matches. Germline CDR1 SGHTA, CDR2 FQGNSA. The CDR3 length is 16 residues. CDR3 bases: TGTGCCAGCAGCTTAATGGCGGGGGGGCTCACCGGGGAGCTGTTTTTT. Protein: CASSLMAGGLTGELFF.

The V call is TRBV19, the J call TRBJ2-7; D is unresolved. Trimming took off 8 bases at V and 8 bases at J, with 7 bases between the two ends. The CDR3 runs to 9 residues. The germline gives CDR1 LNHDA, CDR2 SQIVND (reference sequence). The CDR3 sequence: CASFPQQYF. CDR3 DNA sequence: TGTGCCAGTTTTCCACAGCAGTACTTC.

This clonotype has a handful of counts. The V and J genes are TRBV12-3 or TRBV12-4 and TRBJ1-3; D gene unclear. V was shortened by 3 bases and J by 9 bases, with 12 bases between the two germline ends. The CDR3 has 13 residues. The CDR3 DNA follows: TGTGCCAGCAGTTTGGAACCCGGATCCACCATATATTTT. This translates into CASSLEPGSTIYF.

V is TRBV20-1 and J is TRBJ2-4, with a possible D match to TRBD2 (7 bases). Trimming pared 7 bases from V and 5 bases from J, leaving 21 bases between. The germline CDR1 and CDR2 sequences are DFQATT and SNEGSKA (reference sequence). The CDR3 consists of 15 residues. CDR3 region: CSGGGGTGLQNIQYF. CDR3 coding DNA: TGCAGTGGGGGAGGGGGGACGGGGCTGCAAAACATTCAGTACTTC.